This is a list of T cell receptor beta chains from one sample in a study of blood T cell repertoires in COVID-19. TCRdb keeps only in-frame clones here, not all; method: immunoSEQ multiplex PCR. The table records about 41,000 clones, more than 75% of them present only once. What was sequenced was peripheral blood. These receptors were taken from a human donor in a cohort sampled during active COVID-19. CDR3s include the opening cysteine and the closing phenylalanine or tryptophan. D genes are given only for firm matches. Size is stated for part of the rows, as once, few or many counts, or as a class when the clone is expanded.

TRBJ2-5	TRBV6-5	.	.	CASLLTGETQYF	TGTGCCAGCCTCCTAACGGGGGAGACCCAGTACTTC
TRBJ2-5	TRBV9	.	.	CASSSDYQETQYF	TGTGCCAGCAGCTCGGACTACCAAGAGACCCAGTACTTC
TRBJ1-1	TRBV19	.	.	CASSTGQFQNTEAFF	TGTGCCAGTAGTACAGGACAGTTCCAAAACACTGAAGCTTTCTTT
TRBJ2-5	TRBV7-2	.	TRBD1	CASSLGGQTSWETQYF	TGTGCCAGCAGCTTAGGGGGACAGACGAGCTGGGAGACCCAGTACTTC
TRBJ1-3	TRBV7-6	few	.	CASSLMWATSSGNTIYF	TGTGCCAGCAGCTTAATGTGGGCGACCAGCTCTGGAAACACCATATATTTT
TRBJ2-7	TRBV3-1/TRBV3-2	.	.	CASSQAQGHTLTYEQYF	TGTGCCAGCAGCCAAGCACAGGGCCATACCCTAACCTACGAGCAGTACTTC
TRBJ2-1	TRBV9	.	TRBD2	CASSLGGIYNEQFF	TGTGCCAGCAGCCTCGGGGGGATTTACAATGAGCAGTTCTTC
TRBJ2-1	TRBV5-8	.	.	CASSSPRATGNSYNEQFF	TGTGCCAGCAGCTCCCCTAGGGCCACAGGGAACTCCTACAATGAGCAGTTCTTC
TRBJ1-4	TRBV5-1	.	TRBD1	CASRRQGVEKLFF	TGCGCCAGTCGGAGACAGGGGGTTGAAAAACTGTTTTTT
TRBJ1-2	TRBV10-3	.	TRBD1	CAISESDRELFDYTF	TGTGCCATCAGTGAGTCCGACAGGGAATTGTTTGACTACACCTTC
TRBJ1-1	TRBV5-1	.	TRBD1	CASSLSQGTEAFF	TGCGCCAGCAGCTTATCACAGGGGACTGAAGCTTTCTTT
TRBJ1-2	TRBV2	few	.	CASSKRTANYGYTF	TGTGCCAGCAGTAAACGGACAGCTAACTATGGCTACACCTTC
TRBJ1-3	TRBV19	.	.	CASSTPGTPGNTIYF	TGTGCCAGTAGTACCCCAGGGACTCCTGGAAACACCATATATTTT
TRBJ2-5	TRBV7-9	.	.	CASSLVQGQETQYF	TGTGCCAGCAGCTTAGTGCAGGGGCAAGAGACCCAGTACTTC
TRBJ1-1	TRBV11-3	.	.	CASSFDGGNTEAFF	TGTGCCAGCAGCTTCGACGGGGGTAACACTGAAGCTTTCTTT
TRBJ1-5	TRBV10-3	once	TRBD1	CAISESGTGNSNQPQHF	TGTGCCATCAGTGAGTCGGGGACAGGGAATAGCAATCAGCCCCAGCATTTT
TRBJ2-6	TRBV9	.	.	CASSVARGAGANVLTF	TGTGCCAGCAGCGTAGCCAGGGGCGCTGGGGCCAACGTCCTGACTTTC
TRBJ2-3	TRBV7-3	once	.	CASSSISGTDTQYF	TGTGCCAGCAGCTCGATTTCGGGCACAGATACGCAGTATTTT
TRBJ2-5	TRBV11-3	few	TRBD2	CASSLYSGLAGQETQYF	TGTGCCAGCAGCTTATATTCAGGACTAGCGGGTCAAGAGACCCAGTACTTC
TRBJ1-5	TRBV15	.	TRBD1	CATSSGPQGVEVNQPQHF	TGTGCCACCAGCAGTGGACCTCAGGGGGTGGAAGTAAATCAGCCCCAGCATTTT
TRBJ1-1	TRBV7-6	.	TRBD1	CASSLRTGVNTEAFF	TGTGCCAGCAGCTTAAGGACAGGGGTGAACACTGAAGCTTTCTTT
TRBJ2-7	TRBV24-1	.	TRBD1	CATSFPLGTGALLLYEQYF	TGTGCCACCAGTTTTCCCCTAGGGACAGGGGCCCTCCTTCTTTACGAGCAGTACTTC
TRBJ2-2	TRBV2	.	TRBD1	CASRAGTDTGELFF	TGTGCCAGCAGAGCCGGGACAGACACCGGGGAGCTGTTTTTT
TRBJ1-1	TRBV27	.	TRBD1	CASSKDRGGTEAFF	TGTGCCAGCAGTAAAGACAGGGGAGGCACTGAAGCTTTCTTT
TRBJ2-7	TRBV24-1	.	TRBD1	CATSDPGTGVYEQYF	TGTGCCACCAGTGATCCCGGGACAGGGGTCTACGAGCAGTACTTC
TRBJ2-3	TRBV27	.	TRBD2	CASSLSYMAGGVTDTQYF	TGTGCCAGCAGTTTATCGTATATGGCGGGAGGGGTCACAGATACGCAGTATTTT